Presented here are 23 T cell receptor beta chains from one specimen sequenced in a study of OX40 agonist ivuxolimab in advanced cancers. Clones were read by immunoSEQ multiplex PCR, and TCRdb kept only the in-frame ones, dropping some. The sample lists some 80,000 clones; about 86% were seen once. Here the sequenced sample was CD4+ or CD8+ T cells sorted from blood, taken in a trial of the OX40 agonist ivuxolimab. These receptors all come from an adult with an advanced solid tumor such as melanoma, head and neck, liver or kidney cancer.

The chain combines TRBV10-3 with TRBJ2-1; TRBD2 aligns across 12 bases. Germline V gene lookup returns CDR1 ENHRY and CDR2 SYGVKD. The ends lost 4 bases at V and 2 bases at J; junction bases unmatched: 6. The CDR3 is 17 amino acids. The CDR3 spells CAISGASGGAPYNEQFF. CDR3 in DNA: TGTGCCATCAGTGGGGCTAGCGGGGGGGCCCCCTACAATGAGCAGTTCTTC.

This chain joins TRBV7-2 and TRBJ2-3; 11 nucleotides line up with TRBD2. Germline CDR1 SGHTA, CDR2 FQGNSA. This CDR3 contains 15 residues. The V and J ends lost 6 bases and 4 bases, in that order; junction bases with no gene match: 6. Here the CDR3 reads CASRPGLAEPDTQYF. As DNA, the CDR3 is TGTGCCAGCAGACCGGGACTAGCGGAGCCAGATACGCAGTATTTT. Complete variable domain (other parts from reference TRBV7-2 and TRBJ2-3): GAGVSQSPSNKVTEKGKDVELRCDPISGHTALYWYRQSLGQGLEFLIYFQGNSAPDKSGLPSDRFSAERTGGSVSTLTIQRTQQEDSAVYLCASRPGLAEPDTQYFGPGTRLTVL.

The genes are TRBV6-1 and TRBJ2-7; TRBD1 or TRBD2 may be the D gene (5 bases each). The V gene lost 11 bases and the J gene lost 0 bases, with 14 bases spanning the gap. This CDR3 is 13 amino acids long. Germline-derived CDR1 and CDR2 are MNHNS and SASEGT. In DNA, the CDR3 is TGTGCCGGACGAGGGGCGAGCTCCTACGAGCAGTACTTC. This translates into CAGRGASSYEQYF.

The chain uses TRBV4-1 and TRBJ1-2; D might be TRBD1 (5 bases). In germline, CDR1 is MGHRA, CDR2 YSYEKL. V was clipped by 0 bases and J by 7 bases, with 18 bases between them. The CDR3 is 16 amino acids. DNA for the CDR3: TGCGCCAGCAGCCAAGATGGAGGGACCTCCAGGAGTGGCTACACCTTC. This gives the protein CASSQDGGTSRSGYTF.

This clone was counted a few times. The rearrangement links TRBV30 to TRBJ1-1; 10 bases map to TRBD1. Trimming removed 8 bases from V and 1 base from J; junction bases left unmatched: 1. The CDR3 is 12 amino acids. Germline V lookup: CDR1 GTSNPN, CDR2 SVGIG (reference sequence). Here the CDR3 DNA reads TGTGCCCGGGACAGGGGGAACACTGAAGCTTTCTTT. This encodes CARDRGNTEAFF.

The V call is TRBV11-2, the J call TRBJ2-7; TRBD1 agrees at 9 bases. CDR3 length: 15 amino acids. CDR1 SGHAT and CDR2 FQNNGV come from the germline V gene. V was clipped by 1 base and J by 6 bases; unmatched bases: 7. CDR3: CASSLGWTGVGEQYF. Written as DNA, the CDR3 is TGTGCCAGCAGCTTAGGCTGGACAGGGGTGGGCGAGCAGTACTTC.

A remark on this clone: The junction and the germline gene differ at one end; a read error may be behind it. V usage is TRBV19 and J usage is TRBJ2-7; D perhaps matches TRBD1 (6 bases). CDR1 is LNHDA and CDR2 is SQIVND in the germline V gene (reference sequence). The length of the CDR3 is 15 residues. CDR3 sequence reads: CASSRSGTRSSEQYF. CDR3 coding DNA: TGTGCCAGTAGCCGATCGGGGACACGGTCCTCCGAGCAGTACTTC.

The V and J genes are TRBV5-1 and TRBJ1-3; D may be TRBD1 (5 bases). Germline V gene lookup returns CDR1 SGHRS and CDR2 YFSETQ. Trimming took off 4 bases at V and 0 bases at J, with 11 bases between the two ends. CDR3 length: 15 residues. CDR3 amino acids: CASSPTESSGNTIYF. The CDR3 DNA reads as TGCGCCAGCAGCCCGACAGAGAGCTCTGGAAACACCATATATTTT.

The chain is built from TRBV5-1 and TRBJ2-7, with D unclear. CDR3 size: 13 residues. Trimming pared 0 bases from V and 6 bases from J, leaving 10 bases between. Germline V gives CDR1 SGHRS, CDR2 YFSETQ. The CDR3 region is CASSLGSWGEQYF. Here the CDR3 DNA reads TGCGCCAGCAGCTTGGGTTCCTGGGGCGAGCAGTACTTC.

The genes are TRBV7-2 and TRBJ1-1; 7 nucleotides align to TRBD1. V gave up 4 bases and J gave up 1 base; unmatched junction bases: 0. This CDR3 comprises 13 residues. The germline V gene encodes CDR1 SGHTA and CDR2 FQGNSA. This CDR3 is CASSWDRNTEAFF. The CDR3 nucleotides read TGTGCCAGCAGCTGGGACAGGAACACTGAAGCTTTCTTT.

Here the CDR3 reads CASSTGTNTGELFF. In nucleotides, the CDR3 is TGTGCCAGCAGCACGGGGACGAACACCGGGGAGCTGTTTTTT. This chain uses TRBV7-6 with TRBJ2-2; a possible D gene is TRBD2 (5 bases). The germline V and J ends were trimmed by 5 bases and 0 bases, with 7 bases remaining between them. The CDR3 contains 14 residues. Germline CDR1 and CDR2: SGHVS and FNYEAQ.

The chain links TRBV5-5 to TRBJ1-2, with D possibly TRBD1 on 6 matching bases. V shed 2 bases and J shed 3 bases, with 14 bases lying between them. Germline CDR1 reads SGHKS; CDR2 reads YYEKEE (reference sequence). The length of the CDR3 is 15 residues. The DNA of the CDR3 is TGTGCCAGCAGCTTACTCCCGAAGGGGGACTATGGCTACACCTTC. It is translated as CASSLLPKGDYGYTF.

The CDR3 reads CASSSLFIGTNEKLFF. The CDR3, as DNA: TGTGCCAGTAGTTCCCTTTTTATAGGAACTAATGAAAAACTGTTTTTT. V is TRBV19 and J is TRBJ1-4; D remains ambiguous. Looked up from germline, CDR1 is LNHDA and CDR2 is SQIVND (reference sequence). The ends were cut back, 5 bases at V and 1 base at J, with 14 bases in the middle. CDR3 length: 16 amino acids.

The chain uses TRBV6-1 and TRBJ2-5, with 8 bases matching TRBD2. J gave up 4 bases and V 3 bases, and 4 bases lay outside the gene matches. The CDR3 loop spans 14 amino acids. CDR1 and CDR2 (germline): MNHNS, SASEGT. The CDR3 bases are TGTGCCAGCAGTGACGCCCGGGAGGGAGAGACCCAGTACTTC. It yields the protein CASSDAREGETQYF.

The CDR3 coding sequence is TGTGCCACCCGACAGGGGCGCTCCTACGAGCAGTACTTC. This gives the protein CATRQGRSYEQYF. V usage is TRBV19 and J usage is TRBJ2-7; 8 nucleotides line up with TRBD1. CDR3 length: 13 amino acids. Germline V gene sequence: CDR1 LNHDA, CDR2 SQIVND (reference sequence). Trimming removed 10 bases from V and 0 bases from J; junction bases left unmatched: 5.

The chain couples TRBV7-3 to TRBJ2-6; no reliable D call. CDR3 length: 18 amino acids. Germline V gene lookup returns CDR1 SGHTA and CDR2 FQGTGA. V was shortened by 1 base and J by 0 bases, with 13 bases between the two germline ends. CDR3 region: CASSLSPQARSGANVLTF. The CDR3 nucleotides are TGTGCCAGCAGCTTAAGTCCGCAGGCCCGCTCTGGGGCCAACGTCCTGACTTTC.

The chain combines TRBV9 with TRBJ1-4; D is perhaps TRBD1 (5 bases). Germline V lookup: CDR1 SGDLS, CDR2 YYNGEE. The V and J ends lost 7 bases and 3 bases respectively, with 13 bases between them. CDR3 length: 14 amino acids. The CDR3: CASGLQASNEKLFF. The CDR3 DNA reads TGTGCCAGCGGGTTACAGGCCTCTAATGAAAAACTGTTTTTT.

The CDR3: CASSWDGDTEAFF. In DNA, the CDR3 is TGTGCCAGCAGCTGGGACGGGGACACTGAAGCTTTCTTT. The chain couples TRBV7-7 to TRBJ1-1, with a possible D match to TRBD1 (5 bases). Per germline, CDR1 SSHAT and CDR2 FNYEAQ (reference sequence). Trimming removed 4 bases from V and 3 bases from J, with 9 bases in between. There are 13 residues in the CDR3. Filled out from reference TRBV7-7 and TRBJ1-1, the complete variable domain reads GAGVSQSPRYKVTKRGQDVTLRCDPISSHATLYWYQQALGQGPEFLTYFNYEAQPDKSGLPSDRFSAERPEGSISTLTIQRTEQRDSAMYRCASSWDGDTEAFFGQGTRLTVV.

The gene calls are TRBV5-5 and TRBJ2-4, with 7 bases aligning to TRBD2. The CDR3 loop spans 14 amino acids. Germline assignment: CDR1 SGHKS and CDR2 YYEKEE (reference sequence). The junction had 6 bases not matched to a gene; V was cut back by 2 bases and J by 7 bases. The CDR3 protein is CASSLPAGSNIQYF. DNA of the CDR3: TGTGCCAGCAGCTTACCAGCGGGGAGTAACATTCAGTACTTC.

The rearrangement joins TRBV30 to TRBJ1-1; TRBD1 aligns across 8 bases. CDR1 is GTSNPN and CDR2 is SVGIG in the germline V gene (reference sequence). The CDR3 runs 16 residues. V dropped 1 base and J dropped 1; count of bases not matched to a gene: 8. CDR3 in amino acids: CAWSGTDRGPNTEAFF. The CDR3 DNA sequence: TGTGCCTGGAGTGGAACCGACAGGGGACCGAACACTGAAGCTTTCTTT.

With respect to this clone: Other DNA sequences from this sample encode an identical CDR3 as well. The chain links TRBV11-1 to TRBJ2-7; possible D gene TRBD2, 5 bases. Germline CDR1 and CDR2: SGHAT and FQDESV (reference sequence). This CDR3 contains 14 residues. The V end lost 3 bases, the J end lost 1 base, and 10 bases lay between the germline ends. The CDR3 spells CASSLRAPSYEQYF. CDR3 nucleotide sequence: TGTGCCAGCAGCTTGCGGGCTCCTTCCTACGAGCAGTACTTC. The complete variable domain, with remaining parts taken from reference TRBV11-1 and TRBJ2-7, reads EAEVAQSPRYKITEKSQAVAFWCDPISGHATLYWYRQILGQGPELLVQFQDESVVDDSQLPKDRFSAERLKGVDSTLKIQPAELGDSAMYLCASSLRAPSYEQYFGPGTRLTVT.

To note about this clone: Other DNA sequences in the same sample also yield this CDR3. The genes are TRBV6-5 and TRBJ2-1; a weak D match, TRBD2 (6 bases). CDR1 MNHEY and CDR2 SVGAGI come from the germline V gene. There are 13 residues in the CDR3. Trimming cost V 2 bases and J 7 bases, with 9 bases left between them. CDR3: CASSYAGPNEQFF. Written as DNA, the CDR3 is TGTGCCAGCAGTTACGCGGGGCCGAATGAGCAGTTCTTC.

The J gene is TRBJ2-3, the V gene TRBV4-1; D call uncertain. The ends were cut back, 1 base at V and 4 bases at J, with 12 bases in the middle. Germline assignment: CDR1 MGHRA and CDR2 YSYEKL. The CDR3 has 15 amino acids. CDR3 in DNA: TGCGCCAGCAGCCAAGGACCAAGGGCCGCAGATACGCAGTATTTT. Its protein product is CASSQGPRAADTQYF.